This T cell receptor beta chain was captured in a study of T cells in Graves' hyperthyroidism and ophthalmopathy. This clonotype was recorded at least ten times. Amplification yielded TCR beta CDR3 regions, with RNA transcripts as the source. Initially, a first-round RT-PCR of the TCR CDR3 employed the HTBI primer set. TCRdb re-called the multiplex PCR reads with MiXCR, one entry per CDR3 protein. The sample lists hundreds of thousands of distinct CDR3 sequences, about 35% occurring once. The CDR3 has 15 residues. The germline V gene encodes CDR1 SGHDN and CDR2 FVKESK. V was clipped by 1 base and J by 1 base, with 10 bases between them.

This sequence was found in a woman between 40 and 50 years old with Graves' hyperthyroidism. The sequenced sample consisted of blood. V is TRBV14 and J is TRBJ1-1; the D is unclear. This chain's CDR3 is CASSQGSPWNTEAFF. As DNA, the CDR3 is TGTGCCAGCAGCCAAGGATCTCCCTGGAACACTGAAGCTTTCTTT.